These 12 T cell receptor beta chains were sequenced from one sample in a study of blood T cell repertoires in COVID-19 (TCRdb year 2020). The library was built by means of the immunoSEQ multiplex PCR assay. In its TCRdb copy, this immuneACCESS table keeps in-frame sequences only and misses some clones. Where compared with another copy, unresolved V genes explain less than half of these, and the others have no known cause. The sample table contains under 250,000 clones; only one count was recorded for more than 70% of them. Together, the top ten hold more than 10% of the sample. Source material: peripheral blood. These receptors all stem from a human donor in a cohort sampled during active COVID-19.

V usage is TRBV10-3 and J usage is TRBJ2-3; TRBD2 agrees at 10 bases. Unmatched junction bases numbered 7, after V lost 9 bases and J lost 4 bases. The CDR3 covers 14 residues. CDR1 and CDR2 from the germline V gene are ENHRY and SYGVKD. Written as DNA, the CDR3 is TGTGCCATTTCTAGCGGGAGAGTCCCAGATACGCAGTATTTT. Protein product: CAISSGRVPDTQYF.

The chain has TRBV11-3 and TRBJ2-2; 13 positions agree with TRBD2. In germline, CDR1 is SGHNT, CDR2 YENEEA. The length of the CDR3 is 15 residues. J lost 6 bases, V lost 6 bases, and 4 bases had no gene match. Here the CDR3 DNA reads TGTGCCAGCAGTCCCGGACTAGCGGGAGCCGGGGAGCTGTTTTTT. Its translation is CASSPGLAGAGELFF.

This chain joins TRBV12-3 or TRBV12-4 and TRBJ2-7; 9 positions match TRBD2. J was trimmed by 7 bases and V by 4 bases; bases with no gene match: 5. The CDR3 contains 13 residues. This chain's CDR3 is CASSWTSASEQYF. In nucleotides, the CDR3 is TGTGCCAGCAGTTGGACTAGCGCGTCTGAGCAGTACTTC.

The rearrangement links TRBV29-1 to TRBJ2-5, with D maybe TRBD2 (6 bases). The CDR3 contains 13 residues. The germline V and J ends were trimmed by 6 bases and 3 bases, with 14 bases remaining between them. Germline V gene data show CDR1 as SQVTM and CDR2 as ANQGSEA. CDR3 coding DNA: TGCAGCGTCGAGGGGACTGTAGAAGAGACCCAGTACTTC. Its translation is CSVEGTVEETQYF.

The rearrangement joins TRBV2 to TRBJ2-7; possible D gene TRBD1, 6 bases. The V end lost 6 bases, the J end lost 1 base, and 13 bases lay between the germline ends. There are 14 residues in the CDR3. Germline V gene sequence: CDR1 SNHLY, CDR2 FYNNEI. The CDR3 nucleotides are TGTGCCAGCAGCCCGACAGGCCGGTCCTACGAGCAGTACTTC. Amino acid sequence: CASSPTGRSYEQYF. Using reference TRBV2 and TRBJ2-7 for the parts outside the CDR3, the full variable domain is EPEVTQTPSHQVTQMGQEVILRCVPISNHLYFYWYRQILGQKVEFLVSFYNNEISEKSEIFDDQFSVERPDGSNFTLKIRSTKLEDSAMYFCASSPTGRSYEQYFGPGTRLTVT.

The V call is TRBV29-1, the J call TRBJ1-1; 7 bases map to TRBD1. The CDR3 is 12 residues long. The V gene end was trimmed by 8 bases and the J gene end by 3 bases; junction bases not matched to a gene: 6. Germline V gives CDR1 SQVTM, CDR2 ANQGSEA. DNA of the CDR3: TGCAGCACTCGTACAGGGGACACTGAAGCTTTCTTT. Its translation is CSTRTGDTEAFF.

This chain connects TRBV28 to TRBJ1-6, with TRBD1 as a possible D gene (5 bases). Trimming left V 3 bases short and J 10 bases short, with 13 bases between. There are 14 residues in the CDR3. Germline V gene sequence: CDR1 MDHEN, CDR2 SYDVKM. The CDR3 coding sequence is TGTGCCAGCAGTTTCAAGGGGTCCAACTCACCCCTCCACTTT. This codes for CASSFKGSNSPLHF.

This clone came up a few times. The chain carries TRBV4-1 and TRBJ1-2, with D uncertain. The CDR3 extends over 14 amino acids. V dropped 0 bases and J dropped 3 bases, with 8 bases sitting between them. In germline, CDR1 is MGHRA, CDR2 YSYEKL. CDR3 bases: TGCGCCAGCAGCCAAGACAACAGCTACTATGGCTACACCTTC. Translated: CASSQDNSYYGYTF.

About this clone itself: The same CDR3 can be traced to other DNA sequences in this sample. The genes are TRBV18 and TRBJ2-7, with unresolved D. The CDR3 covers 14 residues. CDR1 is KGHSH, CDR2 LQKENI, per germline. The V end lost 0 bases, the J end lost 3 bases, and 9 bases lay between the germline ends. The CDR3 here is CASSPPAGIYEQYF. CDR3 coding DNA: TGTGCCAGCTCACCACCGGCAGGAATCTACGAGCAGTACTTC.

V and J are TRBV15 and TRBJ1-2; D unclear. The CDR3 has 16 residues. Per germline, CDR1 LNHNV and CDR2 YYDKDF (reference sequence). The germline V and J ends were trimmed by 1 base and 5 bases, with 17 bases remaining between them. Here the CDR3 DNA reads TGTGCCACCAGCAGAGGGGGAGGCCTGGTGACTTATGGCTACACCTTC. Amino acids: CATSRGGGLVTYGYTF.

The rearrangement joins TRBV29-1 to TRBJ1-4; TRBD1 agrees at 7 bases. The germline CDR1 and CDR2 sequences are SQVTM and ANQGSEA. The CDR3 contains 14 residues. J gave up 3 bases and V 6 bases, and 7 bases lay outside the gene matches. CDR3 region: CSVLQGSANEKLFF. As DNA, the CDR3 is TGCAGCGTCCTACAGGGGTCCGCTAATGAAAAACTGTTTTTT.

This clone was recorded once. V is TRBV7-9 and J is TRBJ2-5, with 8 bases that match TRBD1. Trimming removed 5 bases from V and 5 bases from J; junction bases left unmatched: 10. The CDR3 loop spans 15 amino acids. Germline-derived CDR1 and CDR2 are SEHNR and FQNEAQ (reference sequence). The CDR3 protein is CASSTVGQGRETQYF. The CDR3 bases are TGTGCCAGCAGCACCGTCGGACAGGGTCGCGAGACCCAGTACTTC.